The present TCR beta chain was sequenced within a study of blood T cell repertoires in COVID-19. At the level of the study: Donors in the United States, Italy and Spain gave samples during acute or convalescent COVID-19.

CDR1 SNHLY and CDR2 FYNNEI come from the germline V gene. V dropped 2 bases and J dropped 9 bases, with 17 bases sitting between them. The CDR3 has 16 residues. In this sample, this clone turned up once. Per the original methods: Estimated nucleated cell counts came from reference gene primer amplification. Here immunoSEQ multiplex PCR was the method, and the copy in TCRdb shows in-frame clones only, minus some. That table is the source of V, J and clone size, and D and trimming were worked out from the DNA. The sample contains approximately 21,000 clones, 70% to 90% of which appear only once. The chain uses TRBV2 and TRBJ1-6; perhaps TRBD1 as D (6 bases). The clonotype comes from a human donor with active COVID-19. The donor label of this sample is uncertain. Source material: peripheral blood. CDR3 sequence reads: CASSESGQRLSSPLHF. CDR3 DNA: TGTGCCAGCAGTGAATCGGGACAACGCCTAAGTTCACCCCTCCACTTT.